This T cell receptor (beta chain) was identified in a study of cytomegalovirus exposure and HLA in healthy donors. PCR amplification relied on 60 Vbeta primers (plus 13 Jbeta primers). Here immunoSEQ multiplex PCR was the method, and the copy in TCRdb shows in-frame clones only, minus some. In the table there are about 190,000 clones, roughly 86% of which are singletons. As to this clone: The antigen remains undetermined.

Study-wide points: Researchers left out some V segments, among them TRBV6-2 and TRBV6-3, as indistinguishable. In an earlier analysis, most TCR beta V segments were productive about 87% or about 30% of the time.

The V gene's germline CDR1 is SGHRS and CDR2 YFSETQ. The CDR3 covers 13 residues. Trimming shortened V by 7 bases and J by 4 bases, and 12 bases separated the two germline ends. The specimen sequenced was PBMCs. The origin of this receptor is a woman under 30 in good health and CMV-seronegative. The gene calls are TRBV5-1 and TRBJ2-1, with D maybe TRBD1 (5 bases). CDR3 coding DNA: TGCGCCAGCTCCAGGGTCCGTTACAATGAGCAGTTCTTC. Translated, it gives CASSRVRYNEQFF.